Listed here is a single TCR beta chain. The CDR3 extends over 13 amino acids. Trimming left V 6 bases short and J 6 bases short, with 15 bases between. The germline V gene encodes CDR1 LNHDA and CDR2 SQIVND (reference sequence). TCRdb's table, derived via immunoSEQ multiplex PCR, lists solely in-frame clones and lacks some. The data hold around 48,000 clones, with roughly 80% observed a single time. The data are from a study of OX40 agonist ivuxolimab in advanced cancers. Study as a whole: Enrolled patients in dose escalation had cancers that were hepatocellular carcinoma, melanoma, renal cell or head and neck cancer. Partial responses were achieved by three patients, of whom one had hepatocellular carcinoma and two had cutaneous melanoma.

The rearrangement uses TRBV19 and TRBJ2-7, with D tentatively TRBD1 (5 bases). The source material was CD4+ or CD8+ T cells sorted from blood, sampled in a trial of the OX40 agonist ivuxolimab. The source of this sequence is an adult with an advanced solid tumor such as melanoma, head and neck, liver or kidney cancer. The CDR3 nucleotides are TGTGCCAGTAGACATAGCAGGGAACGCGAGCAGTACTTC. Amino acid sequence: CASRHSREREQYF. The full variable domain, its missing parts supplied by reference TRBV19 and TRBJ2-7, is DGGITQSPKYLFRKEGQNVTLSCEQNLNHDAMYWYRQDPGQGLRLIYYSQIVNDFQKGDIAEGYSVSREKKESFPLTVTSAQKNPTAFYLCASRHSREREQYFGPGTRLTVT.